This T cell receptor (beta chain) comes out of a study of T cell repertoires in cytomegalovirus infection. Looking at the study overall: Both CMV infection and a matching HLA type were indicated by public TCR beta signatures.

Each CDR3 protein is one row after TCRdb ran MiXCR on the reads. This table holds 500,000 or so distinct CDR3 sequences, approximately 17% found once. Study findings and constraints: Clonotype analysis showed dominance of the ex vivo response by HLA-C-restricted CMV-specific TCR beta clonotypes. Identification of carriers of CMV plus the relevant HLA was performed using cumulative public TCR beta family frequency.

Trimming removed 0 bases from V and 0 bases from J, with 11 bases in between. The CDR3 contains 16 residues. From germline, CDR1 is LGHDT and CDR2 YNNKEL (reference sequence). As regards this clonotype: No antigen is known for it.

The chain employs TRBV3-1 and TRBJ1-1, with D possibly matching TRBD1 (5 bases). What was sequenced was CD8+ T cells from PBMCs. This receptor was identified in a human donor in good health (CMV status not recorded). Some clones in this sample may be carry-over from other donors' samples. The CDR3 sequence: CASSQDHGGVNTEAFF. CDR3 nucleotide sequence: TGTGCCAGCAGCCAAGATCATGGGGGGGTGAACACTGAAGCTTTCTTT. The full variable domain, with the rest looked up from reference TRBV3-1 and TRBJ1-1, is DTAVSQTPKYLVTQMGNDKSIKCEQNLGHDTMYWYKQDSKKFLKIMFSYNNKELIINETVPNRFSPKSPDKAHLNLHINSLELGDSAVYFCASSQDHGGVNTEAFFGQGTRLTVV.